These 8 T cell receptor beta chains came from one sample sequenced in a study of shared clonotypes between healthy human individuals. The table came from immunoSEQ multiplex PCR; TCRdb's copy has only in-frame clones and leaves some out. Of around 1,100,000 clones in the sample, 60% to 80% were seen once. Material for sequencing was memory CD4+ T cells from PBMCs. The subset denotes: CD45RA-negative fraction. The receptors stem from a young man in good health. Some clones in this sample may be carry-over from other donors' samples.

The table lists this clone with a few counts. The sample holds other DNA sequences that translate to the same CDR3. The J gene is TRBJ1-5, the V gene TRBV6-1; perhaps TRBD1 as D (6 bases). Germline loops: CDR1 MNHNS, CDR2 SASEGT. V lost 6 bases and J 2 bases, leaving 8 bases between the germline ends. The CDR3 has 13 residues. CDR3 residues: CASRTGGNQPQHF. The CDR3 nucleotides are TGTGCCAGCAGGACAGGTGGCAATCAGCCCCAGCATTTT.

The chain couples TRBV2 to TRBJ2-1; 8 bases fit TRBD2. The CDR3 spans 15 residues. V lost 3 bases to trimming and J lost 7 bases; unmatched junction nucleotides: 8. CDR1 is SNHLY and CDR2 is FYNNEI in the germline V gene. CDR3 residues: CASSDREGLWNEQFF. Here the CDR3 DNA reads TGTGCCAGCAGTGATCGGGAGGGCCTTTGGAATGAGCAGTTCTTC.

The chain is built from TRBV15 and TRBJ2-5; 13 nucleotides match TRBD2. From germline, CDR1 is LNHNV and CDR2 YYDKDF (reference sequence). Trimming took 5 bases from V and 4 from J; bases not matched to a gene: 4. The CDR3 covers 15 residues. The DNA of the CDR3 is TGTGCCACCAGCTTAGGACTAGCGGGAGTAGAGACCCAGTACTTC. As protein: CATSLGLAGVETQYF.

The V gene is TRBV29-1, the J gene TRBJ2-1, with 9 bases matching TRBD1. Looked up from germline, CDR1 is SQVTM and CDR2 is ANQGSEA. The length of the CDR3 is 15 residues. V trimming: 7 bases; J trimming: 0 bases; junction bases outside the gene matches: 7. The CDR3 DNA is TGCAGCGCGGGACAGGGTGGGAGCTCCTACAATGAGCAGTTCTTC. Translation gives CSAGQGGSSYNEQFF.

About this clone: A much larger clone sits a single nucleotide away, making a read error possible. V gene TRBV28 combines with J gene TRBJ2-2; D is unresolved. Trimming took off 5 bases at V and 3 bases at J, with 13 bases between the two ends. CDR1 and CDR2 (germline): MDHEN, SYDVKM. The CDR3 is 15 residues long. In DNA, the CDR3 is TGTGCCAGCAGTCTTCGGAAAGGGTACACCGGGGAGCTGTTTTTT. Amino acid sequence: CASSLRKGYTGELFF.

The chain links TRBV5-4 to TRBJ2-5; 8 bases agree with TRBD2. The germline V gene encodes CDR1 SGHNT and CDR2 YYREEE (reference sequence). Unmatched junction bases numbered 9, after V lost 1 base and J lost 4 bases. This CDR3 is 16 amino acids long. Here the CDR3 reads CASSLFSGSARETQYF. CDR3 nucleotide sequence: TGTGCCAGCAGCTTGTTCAGCGGGAGCGCCAGAGAGACCCAGTACTTC. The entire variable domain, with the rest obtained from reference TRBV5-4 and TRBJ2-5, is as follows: ETGVTQSPTHLIKTRGQQVTLRCSSQSGHNTVSWYQQALGQGPQFIFQYYREEENGRGNFPPRFSGLQFPNYSSELNVNALELDDSALYLCASSLFSGSARETQYFGPGTRLLVL.

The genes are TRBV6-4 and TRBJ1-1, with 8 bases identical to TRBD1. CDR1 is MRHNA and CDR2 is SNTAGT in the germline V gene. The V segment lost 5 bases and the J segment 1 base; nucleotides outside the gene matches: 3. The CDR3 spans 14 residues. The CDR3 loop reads CASSPGTGNTEAFF. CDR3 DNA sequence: TGTGCCAGCAGTCCCGGGACAGGGAACACTGAAGCTTTCTTT.

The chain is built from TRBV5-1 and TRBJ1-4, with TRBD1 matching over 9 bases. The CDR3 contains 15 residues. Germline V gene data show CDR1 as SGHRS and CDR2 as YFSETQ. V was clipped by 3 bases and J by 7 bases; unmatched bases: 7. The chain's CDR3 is CASSSEGQGFEKLFF. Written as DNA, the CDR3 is TGCGCCAGCAGCTCTGAAGGACAGGGGTTTGAAAAACTGTTTTTT.